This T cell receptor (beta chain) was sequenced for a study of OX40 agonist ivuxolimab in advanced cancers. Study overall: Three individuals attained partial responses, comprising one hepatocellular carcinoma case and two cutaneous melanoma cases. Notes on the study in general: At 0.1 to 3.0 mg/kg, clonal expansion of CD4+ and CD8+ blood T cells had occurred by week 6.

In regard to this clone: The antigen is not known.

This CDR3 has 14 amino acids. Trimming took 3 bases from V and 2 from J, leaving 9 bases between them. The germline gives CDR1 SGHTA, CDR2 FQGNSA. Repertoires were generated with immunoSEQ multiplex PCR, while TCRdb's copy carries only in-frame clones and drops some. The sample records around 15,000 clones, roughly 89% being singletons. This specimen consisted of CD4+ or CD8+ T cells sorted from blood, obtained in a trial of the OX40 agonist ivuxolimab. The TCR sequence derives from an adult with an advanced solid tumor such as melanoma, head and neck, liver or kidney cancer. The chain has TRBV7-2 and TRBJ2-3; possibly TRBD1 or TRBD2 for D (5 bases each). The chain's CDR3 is CASSFWGSTDTQYF. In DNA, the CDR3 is TGTGCCAGCAGCTTTTGGGGGTCCACAGATACGCAGTATTTT.